This T cell receptor (beta chain) was captured in a study of shared clonotypes between healthy human individuals. The V end lost 3 bases, the J end lost 11 bases, and 22 bases lay between the germline ends. The CDR3 covers 15 residues. Germline CDR1 reads MGHDK; CDR2 reads SYGVNS. TCRdb keeps only in-frame clones here, not all; method: immunoSEQ multiplex PCR. This sample yields roughly 96,000 clones, of which around 43% are seen a single time; roughly 16% belongs to the top ten. The chain has TRBV25-1 and TRBJ2-5; possible D gene TRBD1, 6 bases. The sequence was collected from a woman in her forties in good health. Some clones in this sample may be carry-over from other donors' samples. The sample was PBMCs. The CDR3 DNA follows: TGTGCCAGCAGTGAGGGGGCAGGGGATGGGGGTGAGCAGTACTTC. Protein sequence: CASSEGAGDGGEQYF. Variable domain in full (rest from reference TRBV25-1 and TRBJ2-5): EADIYQTPRYLVIGTGKKITLECSQTMGHDKMYWYQQDPGMELHLIHYSYGVNSTEKGDLSSESTVSRIRTEHFPLTLESARPSHTSQYLCASSEGAGDGGEQYFGPGTRLLVL.